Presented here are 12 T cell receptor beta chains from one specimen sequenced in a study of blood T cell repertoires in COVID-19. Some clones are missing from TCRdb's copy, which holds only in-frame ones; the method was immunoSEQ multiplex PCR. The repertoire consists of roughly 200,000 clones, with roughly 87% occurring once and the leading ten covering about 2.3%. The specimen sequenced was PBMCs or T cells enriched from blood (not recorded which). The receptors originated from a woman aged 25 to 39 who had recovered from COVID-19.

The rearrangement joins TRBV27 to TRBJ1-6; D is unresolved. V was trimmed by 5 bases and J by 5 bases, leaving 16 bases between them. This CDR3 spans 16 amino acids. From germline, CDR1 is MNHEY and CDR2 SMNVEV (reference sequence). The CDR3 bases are TGTGCCAGCAGTAGGACGGGAAAACTTAATAATTCACCCCTCCACTTT. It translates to CASSRTGKLNNSPLHF.

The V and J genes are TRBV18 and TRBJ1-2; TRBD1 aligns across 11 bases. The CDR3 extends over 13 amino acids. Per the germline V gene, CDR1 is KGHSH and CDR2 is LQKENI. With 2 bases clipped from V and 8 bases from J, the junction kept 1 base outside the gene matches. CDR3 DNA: TGTGCCAGCTCACCAGGACAGGGGGCGGGCTACACCTTC. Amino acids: CASSPGQGAGYTF.

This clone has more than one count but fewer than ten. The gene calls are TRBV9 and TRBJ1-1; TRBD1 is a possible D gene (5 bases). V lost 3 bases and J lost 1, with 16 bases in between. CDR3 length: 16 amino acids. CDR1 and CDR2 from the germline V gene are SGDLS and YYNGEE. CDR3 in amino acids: CASSAFPGGENTEAFF. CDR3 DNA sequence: TGTGCCAGCAGCGCCTTTCCTGGGGGGGAGAACACTGAAGCTTTCTTT.

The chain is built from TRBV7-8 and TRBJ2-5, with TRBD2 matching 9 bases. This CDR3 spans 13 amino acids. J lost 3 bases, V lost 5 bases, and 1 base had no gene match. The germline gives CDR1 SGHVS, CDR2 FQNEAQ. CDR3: CASSRLAEETQYF. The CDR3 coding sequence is TGTGCCAGCAGCAGACTAGCGGAAGAGACCCAGTACTTC. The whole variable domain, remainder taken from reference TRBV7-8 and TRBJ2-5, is GAGVSQSPRYKVAKRGQDVALRCDPISGHVSLFWYQQALGQGPEFLTYFQNEAQLDKSGLPSDRFFAERPEGSVSTLKIQRTQQEDSAVYLCASSRLAEETQYFGPGTRLLVL.

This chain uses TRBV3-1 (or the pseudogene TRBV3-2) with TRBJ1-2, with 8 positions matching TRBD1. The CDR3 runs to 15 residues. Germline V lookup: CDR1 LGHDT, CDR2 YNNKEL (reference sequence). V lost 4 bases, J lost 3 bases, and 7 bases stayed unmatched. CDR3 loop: CASSPLSGGDYGYTF. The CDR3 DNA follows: TGTGCCAGCAGCCCCCTGTCAGGGGGCGACTATGGCTACACCTTC.

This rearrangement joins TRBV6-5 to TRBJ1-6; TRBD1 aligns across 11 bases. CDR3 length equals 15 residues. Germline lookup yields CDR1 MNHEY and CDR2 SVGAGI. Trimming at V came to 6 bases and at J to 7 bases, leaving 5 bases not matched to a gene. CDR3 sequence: CASSRGTGGNSPLHF. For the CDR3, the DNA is TGTGCCAGCAGCCGCGGGACAGGGGGGAATTCACCCCTCCACTTT.

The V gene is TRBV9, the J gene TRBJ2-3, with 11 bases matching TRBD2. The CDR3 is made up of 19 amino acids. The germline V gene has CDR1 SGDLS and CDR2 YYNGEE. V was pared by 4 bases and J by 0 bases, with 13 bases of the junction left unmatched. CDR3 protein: CASSTTGLAGGISTDTQYF. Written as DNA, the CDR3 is TGTGCCAGCAGCACTACGGGGCTAGCGGGGGGAATTAGCACAGATACGCAGTATTTT.

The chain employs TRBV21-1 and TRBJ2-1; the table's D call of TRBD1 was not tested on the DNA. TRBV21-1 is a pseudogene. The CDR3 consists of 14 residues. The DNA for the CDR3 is TGTGCCAGCAGGGACAGGGATCCCTACAATGAGCAGTTCTTC. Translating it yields CASRDRDPYNEQFF.

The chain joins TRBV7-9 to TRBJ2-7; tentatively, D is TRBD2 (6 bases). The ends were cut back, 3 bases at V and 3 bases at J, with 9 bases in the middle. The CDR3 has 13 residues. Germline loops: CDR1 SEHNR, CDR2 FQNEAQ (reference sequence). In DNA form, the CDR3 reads TGTGCCAGCAGCTTCGGGGGTTTCTACGAGCAGTACTTC. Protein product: CASSFGGFYEQYF.

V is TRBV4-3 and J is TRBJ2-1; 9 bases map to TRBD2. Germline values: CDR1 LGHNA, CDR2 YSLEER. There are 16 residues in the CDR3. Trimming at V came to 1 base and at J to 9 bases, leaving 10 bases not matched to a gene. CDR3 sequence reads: CASSQGPSGTTLEQFF. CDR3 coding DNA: TGCGCCAGCAGCCAAGGCCCTAGCGGGACGACCCTTGAGCAGTTCTTC.

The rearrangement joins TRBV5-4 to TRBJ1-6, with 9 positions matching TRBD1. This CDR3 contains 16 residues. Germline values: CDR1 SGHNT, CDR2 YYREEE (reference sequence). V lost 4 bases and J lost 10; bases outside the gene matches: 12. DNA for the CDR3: TGTGCCAGCAGCCGCGGAGGGACAGGGCAGGGCTCACCCCTCCACTTT. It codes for CASSRGGTGQGSPLHF.

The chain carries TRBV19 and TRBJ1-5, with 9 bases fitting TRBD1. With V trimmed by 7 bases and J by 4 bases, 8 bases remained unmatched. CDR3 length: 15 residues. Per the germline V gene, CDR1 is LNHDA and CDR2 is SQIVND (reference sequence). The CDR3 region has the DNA TGTGCCAGTACCCTGACAGGGGGACCAAATCAGCCCCAGCATTTT. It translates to CASTLTGGPNQPQHF.